The rows below give T cell receptor beta chains drawn from one sample of a study of cytomegalovirus exposure and HLA in healthy donors. Repertoires were generated with immunoSEQ multiplex PCR, while TCRdb's copy carries only in-frame clones and drops some. Of 100,000 to 150,000 clones in the sample, roughly 8.8% were seen once. The sample taken for sequencing was PBMCs. The receptors originated from a woman aged 35 to 49 in good health and CMV-seropositive. Each CDR3 is given with its conserved first and last residue. The D gene is left open where the match is weak. Clone size is shown for a subset of rows, as once, few, many or a class of expanded clone.

CASSLLTGELFF	TGTGCCAGCAGTCTTCTGACTGGGGAGCTGTTTTTT	TRBV27	few	TRBJ2-2	NA
CASSFRAGGLADTQYF	TGTGCCAGCAGTTTTAGAGCGGGGGGGCTTGCAGATACGCAGTATTTT	TRBV7-9	NA	TRBJ2-3	TRBD2
CASRQDIFLRTDTQYF	TGCGCCAGCAGGCAGGACATTTTCCTTAGAACAGATACGCAGTATTTT	TRBV5-1	NA	TRBJ2-3	NA
CARSLDLLHYGYTF	TGTGCCAGAAGCTTGGATTTACTGCACTATGGCTACACCTTC	TRBV5-3	few	TRBJ1-2	NA
CASSTFLATDTQYF	TGCGCCAGCAGCACCTTTCTAGCAACAGATACGCAGTATTTT	TRBV5-1	NA	TRBJ2-3	NA
CASSLEGWGYTF	TGTGCCAGCAGCTTGGAGGGATGGGGCTACACCTTC	TRBV7-9	few	TRBJ1-2	NA
CATSRDTPQGNYGYTF	TGTGCCACCAGCAGAGATACCCCCCAGGGAAACTATGGCTACACCTTC	TRBV15	NA	TRBJ1-2	NA
CASIRGFNSPLHF	TGTGCCAGCATTAGAGGGTTTAATTCACCCCTCCACTTT	TRBV6-4	NA	TRBJ1-6	NA
CASSQGPLRGLGTNEKLFF	TGCGCCAGCAGCCAAGGGCCTTTGAGGGGGTTGGGAACTAATGAAAAACTGTTTTTT	TRBV4-1	NA	TRBJ1-4	NA
CASSLQGASSGNTIYF	TGCGCCAGCAGCTTGCAGGGGGCCTCCTCTGGAAACACCATATATTTT	TRBV5-1	few	TRBJ1-3	TRBD1
CASSPLFTNRISYEQYF	TGTGCCAGCTCACCACTTTTTACCAACAGGATCTCCTACGAGCAGTACTTC	TRBV18	few	TRBJ2-7	NA
CSVEEAGYTF	TGCAGCGTTGAAGAAGCTGGCTACACCTTC	TRBV29-1	NA	TRBJ1-2	NA
CASSAGTSGGGDTQYF	TGCGCCAGCAGCGCTGGGACTAGCGGGGGAGGAGATACGCAGTATTTT	TRBV5-1	few	TRBJ2-3	TRBD2
CASSPYRVPYEQYF	TGTGCCAGCAGCCCCTACAGGGTACCCTACGAGCAGTACTTC	TRBV5-6	NA	TRBJ2-7	NA
CASSPRTGSLAFF	TGCGCCAGCAGCCCACGGACAGGGAGTTTGGCTTTCTTT	TRBV5-1	NA	TRBJ1-1	TRBD1
CASSLEASGLMFF	TGCGCCAGCAGCTTGGAGGCGTCAGGGTTAATGTTTTTT	TRBV5-1	NA	TRBJ2-2	NA
CASSLTNYEQYF	TGTGCCAGCTCACTTACTAACTACGAGCAGTACTTC	TRBV18	NA	TRBJ2-7	NA
CASSTSGNKETQYF	TGCGCCAGCAGCACGAGCGGAAATAAAGAGACCCAGTACTTC	TRBV5-1	few	TRBJ2-5	NA
CTSSVPGTGDYEQYF	TGTACCAGTAGTGTTCCCGGGACAGGGGACTACGAGCAGTACTTC	TRBV19	NA	TRBJ2-7	TRBD1
CASSFGFRVGGYTF	TGTGCCAGCAGCTTCGGTTTCAGGGTCGGTGGCTACACCTTC	TRBV7-9	few	TRBJ1-2	NA
CASRGAGNTIYF	TGTGCCAGCAGAGGGGCAGGAAACACCATATATTTT	TRBV6-5	few	TRBJ1-3	NA
CSVEGSRGTQETQYF	TGCAGCGTTGAGGGGTCAAGGGGGACCCAAGAGACCCAGTACTTC	TRBV29-1	NA	TRBJ2-5	NA
CASPPHRLRGGYTF	TGTGCCAGCCCTCCCCACAGGCTGAGAGGTGGCTACACCTTC	TRBV6-5	few	TRBJ1-2	NA
CASSPVDRNTEAFF	TGCGCCAGCAGCCCCGTGGACAGGAACACTGAAGCTTTCTTT	TRBV5-1	NA	TRBJ1-1	NA
CASSGTQGADTQYF	TGTGCCAGCTCCGGGACCCAGGGGGCAGATACGCAGTATTTT	TRBV2	NA	TRBJ2-3	TRBD1
CASSLESGDQPQHF	TGTGCCAGTAGTCTTGAGTCCGGGGATCAGCCCCAGCATTTT	TRBV19	NA	TRBJ1-5	NA
CASSKQGGQPQHF	TGTGCCAGTAGTAAGCAGGGCGGTCAGCCCCAGCATTTT	TRBV19	NA	TRBJ1-5	NA
CASSDLQGLWSYEQYF	TGTGCCAGCAGTGATCTACAGGGTCTTTGGTCCTACGAGCAGTACTTC	TRBV6-1	NA	TRBJ2-7	NA
CASISAGGRADTQYF	TGTGCCAGCATCTCCGCGGGGGGAAGGGCAGATACGCAGTATTTT	TRBV6-1	many	TRBJ2-3	TRBD2
CASSLAALAGKETQYF	TGCGCCAGCAGCTTGGCTGCCCTAGCGGGGAAGGAGACCCAGTACTTC	TRBV5-1	NA	TRBJ2-5	TRBD2
CASSLTGGPNTEAFF	TGTGCCAGCAGCTTAACAGGGGGCCCGAACACTGAAGCTTTCTTT	TRBV5-6	few	TRBJ1-1	TRBD1
CASSLQAATNEKLFF	TGCGCCAGCAGCTTACAGGCGGCAACTAATGAAAAACTGTTTTTT	TRBV5-1	few	TRBJ1-4	NA
CASGQRGQGQETQYF	TGTGCTAGTGGTCAACGGGGACAGGGGCAAGAGACCCAGTACTTC	TRBV12-5	few	TRBJ2-5	TRBD1
CASSVQGSYNSPLHF	TGTGCCAGCAGCGTACAGGGTTCGTATAATTCACCCCTCCACTTT	TRBV9	few	TRBJ1-6	NA
CASSLDRGGEAFF	TGTGCCAGCAGCCTGGACAGGGGAGGTGAAGCTTTCTTT	TRBV14	few	TRBJ1-1	TRBD1
CASSQFSGGQSYEQYF	TGTGCCAGCTCTCAATTCTCCGGCGGTCAGAGCTACGAGCAGTACTTC	TRBV18	few	TRBJ2-7	NA
CASSIGRGLAGGAKNIQYF	TGTGCCAGTAGTATTGGAAGAGGACTAGCGGGGGGAGCCAAAAACATTCAGTACTTC	TRBV19	few	TRBJ2-4	TRBD2
CASSLGGGGKGYTF	TGTGCCAGCAGCTTAGGAGGTGGAGGAAAAGGCTACACCTTC	TRBV5-4	few	TRBJ1-2	NA
CASSYSRGNSYEQYF	TGTGCCAGCAGTTACTCTAGGGGTAACTCCTACGAGCAGTACTTC	TRBV6-6	few	TRBJ2-7	NA
CASSGQGLNQPQHF	TGTGCCAGCAGCGGGCAGGGCCTTAATCAGCCCCAGCATTTT	TRBV7-9	NA	TRBJ1-5	NA
CASTPGTSGNEQFF	TGTGCCAGCACCCCCGGGACTAGCGGCAATGAGCAGTTCTTC	TRBV6-6	NA	TRBJ2-1	TRBD2
CASSVGGTGGHAFF	TGCGCCAGCAGTGTCGGCGGGACAGGGGGCCATGCTTTCTTT	TRBV10-2	NA	TRBJ1-1	TRBD1
CASSDPRDREKLFF	TGTGCCAGCAGCGATCCCCGGGACAGGGAAAAACTGTTTTTT	TRBV9	NA	TRBJ1-4	TRBD1
CASSQGLAGGPDTQYF	TGCGCCAGCAGCCAAGGGCTAGCGGGGGGGCCAGATACGCAGTATTTT	TRBV4-3	NA	TRBJ2-3	TRBD2
CASSLTGHEEDGYTF	TGTGCCAGCAGTTTAACGGGACATGAGGAGGATGGCTACACCTTC	TRBV27	few	TRBJ1-2	NA
CASSLEAQLGNEQYF	TGTGCCAGCAGCTTAGAGGCCCAACTAGGTAACGAGCAGTACTTC	TRBV7-2	few	TRBJ2-7	NA
CASSQRSGGSTDTQYF	TGTGCCAGCAGCCAACGTAGCGGGGGTAGCACAGATACGCAGTATTTT	TRBV4-2	few	TRBJ2-3	TRBD2
CASSSLDRGYNSPLHF	TGTGCCAGCAGCTCCCTTGACAGGGGATATAATTCACCCCTCCACTTT	TRBV5-6	few	TRBJ1-6	TRBD1
CASSQYSGQGENTIYF	TGTGCCAGCAGCCAATACAGCGGACAGGGTGAAAACACCATATATTTT	TRBV4-2	NA	TRBJ1-3	TRBD1
CASSVTGGKGGYTF	TGCGCCAGCAGTGTGACAGGGGGTAAGGGTGGCTACACCTTC	TRBV10-2	few	TRBJ1-2	TRBD1
CASSPWTGQYQETQYF	TGCGCCAGCAGCCCCTGGACAGGGCAGTACCAAGAGACCCAGTACTTC	TRBV5-1	NA	TRBJ2-5	TRBD1
CASTTQTVNYGYTF	TGTGCCAGCACCACCCAAACAGTTAACTATGGCTACACCTTC	TRBV6-1	few	TRBJ1-2	NA
CASSKGGSSGGGQETQYF	TGTGCCAGTAGTAAAGGCGGGTCTAGCGGGGGGGGGCAAGAGACCCAGTACTTC	TRBV19	few	TRBJ2-5	TRBD2
CSVDSVSSYNEQFF	TGCAGCGTTGACAGCGTAAGCTCCTACAATGAGCAGTTCTTC	TRBV29-1	few	TRBJ2-1	NA
CASSLAQGGYTF	TGTGCCAGCAGCTTAGCGCAGGGTGGCTACACCTTC	TRBV7-2	NA	TRBJ1-2	NA
CASSRLGGTGNGADTGELFF	TGTGCCAGCAGCCGGTTGGGAGGGACAGGGAACGGCGCCGACACCGGGGAGCTGTTTTTT	TRBV4-2	NA	TRBJ2-2	TRBD1
CASSLGGSEKLFF	TGTGCCAGCAGCTTAGGGGGCAGTGAAAAACTGTTTTTT	TRBV7-9	few	TRBJ1-4	NA
CASSLGPYESYF	TGTGCCAGCAGCTTAGGCCCCTACGAGTCGTACTTC	TRBV7-9	NA	TRBJ2-7	NA
CASSSPMGTSGGRYEQYF	TGCGCCAGCAGCTCCCCAATGGGGACTAGCGGGGGGAGATACGAGCAGTACTTC	TRBV5-1	few	TRBJ2-7	TRBD2
CASSHPKGSGTEAFF	TGTGCCAGCAGCCACCCCAAGGGGTCAGGCACTGAAGCTTTCTTT	TRBV14	NA	TRBJ1-1	NA